Below are 9 T cell receptor beta chains sequenced from a single sample in a study of cytomegalovirus exposure and HLA in healthy donors. PCR employed 60 Vbeta and 13 Jbeta primers. Measured with immunoSEQ multiplex PCR; TCRdb has only the in-frame clones, and not every one. This sample has 150,000 to 250,000 clones; roughly four fifths occur once, and the top ten carry roughly 0.098%. The sequenced sample consisted of PBMCs. The receptor source for this set is a boy younger than 10 in good health and CMV-seronegative.

J is TRBJ2-5 and V is TRBV6-5, with D possibly TRBD2 on 7 matching bases. The V end lost 8 bases, the J end lost 4 bases, and 17 bases lay between the germline ends. The CDR3 is 14 amino acids. Germline CDR1 is MNHEY and CDR2 is SVGAGI. CDR3 protein: CASGIRGGRETQYF. CDR3 sequence (DNA): TGTGCCAGCGGAATAAGGGGGGGCCGAGAGACCCAGTACTTC.

Turning to this clone: Distinct nucleotide sequences in the sample also encode this CDR3. J is TRBJ2-3 and V is TRBV7-2; tentatively, D is TRBD2 (6 bases). The CDR3 spans 15 residues. Trimming took off 5 bases at V and 1 base at J, with 13 bases between the two ends. CDR1 SGHTA and CDR2 FQGNSA come from the germline V gene. CDR3 DNA: TGTGCCAGCAGCCTTAACCGCGGGGGCACAGATACGCAGTATTTT. Its protein product is CASSLNRGGTDTQYF.

This clone has a handful of counts. CDR3 DNA sequence: TGTGCCAGCAGCGAGAGGCGGCAGAACACCGGGGAGCTGTTTTTT. This encodes CASSERRQNTGELFF. V and J are TRBV7-6 and TRBJ2-2; D unresolved. Trimming pared 5 bases from V and 1 base from J, leaving 11 bases between. The CDR3 sequence is 15 residues long. Germline V CDR1 and CDR2: SGHVS, FNYEAQ.

The J gene is TRBJ2-2, the V gene TRBV7-2, with 7 positions matching TRBD1. CDR1 and CDR2 (germline): SGHTA, FQGNSA. The CDR3 contains 16 residues. The trim removed 3 bases at V and 5 bases at J, leaving 9 bases unmatched. The CDR3, as DNA: TGTGCCAGCAGCTTCCCTGACAGGGTGTTAACCGGGGAGCTGTTTTTT. This codes for CASSFPDRVLTGELFF.

The V gene is TRBV19, the J gene TRBJ1-2; the D is unclear. The CDR3 covers 15 residues. Germline CDR1 and CDR2: LNHDA and SQIVND (reference sequence). V dropped 1 base and J dropped 5 bases, with 14 bases sitting between them. Written as DNA, the CDR3 is TGTGCCAGTAGTATAGTGGGCGAAAACAGTTATGGCTACACCTTC. Its protein is CASSIVGENSYGYTF.

The chain combines TRBV4-1 with TRBJ2-3; no firm D call. Trimming took 1 base from V and 3 from J, leaving 8 bases between them. CDR3 length: 14 residues. The V gene's germline CDR1 is MGHRA and CDR2 YSYEKL. The CDR3 DNA reads as TGCGCCAGCAGCCAAGTCACAAGTACAGATACGCAGTATTTT. Protein sequence: CASSQVTSTDTQYF.

The rearrangement links TRBV7-3 to TRBJ2-1, with D perhaps TRBD1 (6 bases). Trimming pared 6 bases from V and 5 bases from J, leaving 11 bases between. The CDR3 is 13 amino acids. Germline CDR1 reads SGHTA; CDR2 reads FQGTGA. CDR3 loop: CASSHRAHNEQFF. In nucleotides, the CDR3 is TGTGCCAGCAGTCACAGGGCTCACAATGAGCAGTTCTTC. Supplemented by reference TRBV7-3 and TRBJ2-1, the full variable domain reads GAGVSQTPSNKVTEKGKYVELRCDPISGHTALYWYRQSLGQGPEFLIYFQGTGAADDSGLPNDRFFAVRPEGSVSTLKIQRTERGDSAVYLCASSHRAHNEQFFGPGTRLTVL.

The gene calls are TRBV5-1 and TRBJ2-1, with a weak D call TRBD1 (5 bases). V was pared by 0 bases and J by 6 bases, with 7 bases between. The CDR3 extends over 13 amino acids. From germline, CDR1 is SGHRS and CDR2 YFSETQ. CDR3: CASSLVGVNEQFF. CDR3 bases: TGCGCCAGCAGCTTGGTAGGGGTCAATGAGCAGTTCTTC.

This chain connects TRBV5-1 to TRBJ1-1; tentatively, D is TRBD1 (6 bases). V was pared by 3 bases and J by 4 bases, with 13 bases between. This CDR3 comprises 14 residues. Germline CDR1 reads SGHRS; CDR2 reads YFSETQ. CDR3 coding DNA: TGCGCCAGCAGCTCAGGGGCAGGGGCCACTGAAGCTTTCTTT. It specifies CASSSGAGATEAFF.